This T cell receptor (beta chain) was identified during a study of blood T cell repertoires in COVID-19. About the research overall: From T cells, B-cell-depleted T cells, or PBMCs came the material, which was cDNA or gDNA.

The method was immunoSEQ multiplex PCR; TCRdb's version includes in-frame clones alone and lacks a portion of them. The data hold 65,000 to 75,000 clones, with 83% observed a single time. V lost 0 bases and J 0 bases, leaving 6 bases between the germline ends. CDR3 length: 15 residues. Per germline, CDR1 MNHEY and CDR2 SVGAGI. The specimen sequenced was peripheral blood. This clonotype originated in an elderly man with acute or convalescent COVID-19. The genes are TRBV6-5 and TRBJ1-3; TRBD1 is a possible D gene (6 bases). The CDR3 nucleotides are TGTGCCAGCAGTTACTCGACAGGCTCTGGAAACACCATATATTTT. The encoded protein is CASSYSTGSGNTIYF.